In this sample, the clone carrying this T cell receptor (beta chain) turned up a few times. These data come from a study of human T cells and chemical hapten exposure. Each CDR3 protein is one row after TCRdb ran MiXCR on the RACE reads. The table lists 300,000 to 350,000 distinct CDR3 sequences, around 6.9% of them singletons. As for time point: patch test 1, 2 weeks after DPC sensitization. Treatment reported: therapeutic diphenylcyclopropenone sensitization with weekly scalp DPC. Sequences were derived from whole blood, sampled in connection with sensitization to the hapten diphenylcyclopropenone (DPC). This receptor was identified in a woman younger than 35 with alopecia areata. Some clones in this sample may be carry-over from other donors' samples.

The chain's CDR3 is CASRPLLGAEAFF. As DNA, the CDR3 is TGTGCCAGCCGCCCCCTCCTCGGCGCTGAAGCTTTCTTT. The genes are TRBV6-2 or TRBV6-3 and TRBJ1-1; D not certain. Germline CDR1 MNHEY, CDR2 SVGEGT. The CDR3 is 13 residues long. V shed 8 bases and J shed 6 bases, with 16 bases lying between them.